This T cell receptor beta chain was sequenced during a study of cytomegalovirus exposure and HLA in healthy donors. General observations from the study: CMV serostatus alone was available as immune exposure information. Analyzed later, most CMV-associated TCR beta chains appeared HLA-restricted. Most TCR beta V segments were productive about 87% or about 30% of the time in an earlier analysis.

Amplification used 60 Vbeta primers and 13 Jbeta primers. Clones were sequenced by immunoSEQ multiplex PCR, and TCRdb holds only the in-frame ones, with some missing. Here the sample spans over 150,000 clones, 80% being singletons. To note about this clone: As yet, its antigen is unknown.

Every donor was a healthy person donating bone marrow. The CDR3 runs 11 residues. Trimming took 3 bases from V and 8 from J, leaving 7 bases between them. Germline V CDR1 and CDR2: MDHEN, SYDVKM. Sequencing input: PBMCs. This receptor was taken from a man aged 25 to 45 in good health and CMV-seronegative. This sequence joins TRBV28 and TRBJ1-1; D remains unclear. DNA for the CDR3: TGTGCCAGCAGTTTGCCGGGGGAAGCTTTCTTT. Translated, it gives CASSLPGEAFF.